This T cell receptor (beta chain) was sequenced in a study of T-cell memory formation after mild COVID-19. This clonotype has more than one count but fewer than ten. Antigen specificity is unknown. The CDR3 extends over 16 amino acids. The germline gives CDR1 SGHNT, CDR2 YENEEA. V shed 5 bases and J 3 bases; nucleotides not matched to a gene: 7. Findings and limits, study-wide: Memory from before infection featured some responding clones, which suggests cross-reactive memory joined. Clones that shrank (day 15 to 85) were balanced CD4/CD8, whereas later expanders leaned CD4+. Clones which contracted sat mainly in CM and EM if CD4+, and in EMRA if CD8+.

After 5'RACE with constant-segment primers, TCR alpha and TCR beta cDNA libraries carrying sample barcodes and UMIs were obtained. TCRdb passed the 5' RACE reads through MiXCR, listing each CDR3 protein once. Seen here are 84,000 or so distinct CDR3 sequences, approximately 15% observed once, and the top ten hold roughly a third. The origin of this receptor is an adult woman who had mild COVID-19 (a few samples of this study predate the infection). Cell type and time point are not known. V usage is TRBV11-3 and J usage is TRBJ2-1; the match to TRBD1 covers 10 bases. The sample comprised PBMCs or a T cell subset sorted from them (not recorded which). CDR3 protein: CASSIPGQGVYNEQFF. The CDR3 DNA sequence: TGTGCCAGCAGCATCCCCGGACAGGGGGTCTACAATGAGCAGTTCTTC.